This TCR beta chain came from a study of blood T cell repertoires in COVID-19. Study information: From T cells, B-cell-depleted T cells, or PBMCs came the material, which was cDNA or gDNA.

CDR1 is SNHLY, CDR2 FYNNEI, per germline. V dropped 5 bases and J dropped 0 bases, with 14 bases sitting between them. This CDR3 is built from 16 residues. Source study methods: Using reference gene primer amplification, nucleated cell counts were estimated. This table comes from immunoSEQ multiplex PCR, and its TCRdb copy is limited to in-frame clones, with some not included. The D gene and trimming were derived from the DNA, and the V and J assignments and clone size from that table. The table shows about 440,000 clones, with around nine tenths occurring only once. This receptor was taken from a woman aged 25-40 years with acute or convalescent COVID-19. V gene TRBV2 combines with J gene TRBJ1-5; D uncertain. Sequencing was performed on peripheral blood. CDR3 nucleotides: TGTGCCAGCAGTCGTCTCCCCGGTAATAGCAATCAGCCCCAGCATTTT. It specifies CASSRLPGNSNQPQHF.